This is a list of T cell receptor beta chains from one sample in a study of blood T cell repertoires in COVID-19. Sequenced by immunoSEQ multiplex PCR; TCRdb stores in-frame clones only, minus some. The profile shows 55,000 to 65,000 clones, roughly 83% of them singletons. Sequencing input: peripheral blood. The receptors originated from a man aged 30-40 years with COVID-19, enrolled during active disease. CDR3s include the opening cysteine and the closing phenylalanine or tryptophan. Fields, in order: V gene, J gene, D gene, clone size, CDR3 protein, CDR3 DNA. The D gene is left open where the match is weak. Clone size is not always given. Where it is, it says once, few, many or a class for expanded clones.

TRBV4-1,TRBJ2-7,TRBD2,.,CASSPPTGESLAGAYEQYF,TGCGCCAGCAGCCCCCCGACAGGGGAAAGTCTAGCGGGAGCCTACGAGCAGTACTTC
TRBV6-4,TRBJ2-1,TRBD1,.,CASSPGTGSVDEQFF,TGTGCCAGCAGTCCCGGGACAGGGTCGGTCGATGAGCAGTTCTTC
TRBV10-3,TRBJ2-7,TRBD2,.,CAISSDPSGAYEQYF,TGTGCCATCAGTTCTGACCCCAGCGGGGCCTACGAGCAGTACTTC
TRBV6-1,TRBJ2-1,.,.,CASSDQGTSSYNEQFF,TGTGCCAGCAGTGACCAGGGGACGAGCTCCTACAATGAGCAGTTCTTC
TRBV5-6,TRBJ1-6,TRBD1,once,CASTLQGGSYNSPLHF,TGTGCCAGCACCCTACAGGGGGGCTCCTATAATTCACCCCTCCACTTT
TRBV11-2,TRBJ2-1,.,.,CASSLAGSSYNEQFF,TGTGCCAGCAGCTTAGCGGGAAGCTCCTACAATGAGCAGTTCTTC
TRBV10-3,TRBJ1-4,.,.,CAISQGNEKLFF,TGTGCCATCAGCCAGGGTAATGAAAAACTGTTTTTT
TRBV4-2,TRBJ1-5,TRBD1,.,CASSQGQGSNQPQHF,TGTGCCAGCAGCCAAGGACAGGGGTCCAATCAGCCCCAGCATTTT
TRBV18,TRBJ2-6,.,.,CASSPYSGPPGANVLTF,TGTGCCAGCTCACCATATTCAGGGCCCCCTGGGGCCAACGTCCTGACTTTC
TRBV9,TRBJ2-1,TRBD2,.,CASSVGGSGAYNEQFF,TGTGCCAGCAGCGTAGGAGGTAGCGGGGCCTACAATGAGCAGTTCTTC
TRBV10-3,TRBJ2-6,.,few,CAIRTDYGANVLTF,TGTGCCATCAGAACCGACTATGGGGCCAACGTCCTGACTTTC
TRBV5-4,TRBJ2-7,TRBD2,once,CASSHFPGGGRYEQYF,TGTGCCAGCAGCCATTTCCCAGGCGGGGGGCGCTACGAGCAGTACTTC
TRBV6-4,TRBJ2-2,.,.,CASSGTNTGELFF,TGTGCCAGCAGTGGGACTAACACCGGGGAGCTGTTTTTT
TRBV12-3/TRBV12-4,TRBJ2-1,.,.,CASRGGPYNEQFF,TGTGCCAGCAGGGGGGGGCCATACAATGAGCAGTTCTTC
TRBV30,TRBJ2-7,.,.,CAWRPLAPSSYEQYF,TGTGCCTGGAGACCCCTAGCGCCCAGCTCCTACGAGCAGTACTTC